A single sample gave rise to the 28 T cell receptor beta chains below, sequenced in a study of chemoradiotherapy in HPV16-positive cancers. Only in-frame clones appear in the TCRdb table, and some are missing; sequencing was by immunoSEQ multiplex PCR. The sample records 25,000 to 35,000 clones, 88% being singletons. This material consisted of blood, taken from a patient who underwent chemoradiotherapy. The receptors shown here come from a human donor with HPV-associated anogenital cancer.

This chain uses TRBV4-1 with TRBJ2-2; D possibly matches TRBD1 or TRBD2 (5 bases each). The V end was cut by 0 bases, the J end by 4 bases, with 6 bases between. The CDR3 contains 14 residues. Germline CDR1 MGHRA, CDR2 YSYEKL. The CDR3 DNA sequence: TGCGCCAGCAGCCAAGACGGGGCCACCGGGGAGCTGTTTTTT. Translated, it gives CASSQDGATGELFF.

The chain joins TRBV6-5 to TRBJ2-5; TRBD2 agrees at 12 bases. CDR1 is MNHEY, CDR2 SVGAGI, per germline. The CDR3 is made up of 16 amino acids. The V segment lost 0 bases and the J segment 1 base; nucleotides outside the gene matches: 0. The CDR3 loop reads CASSYSTSGGQETQYF. The CDR3 DNA reads TGTGCCAGCAGTTACTCGACTAGCGGGGGCCAAGAGACCCAGTACTTC.

This clone was seen a single time. J is TRBJ2-5 and V is TRBV4-1; 7 nucleotides align to TRBD1. The CDR3 sequence is 13 residues long. Germline V gives CDR1 MGHRA, CDR2 YSYEKL. Losses at the gene ends were 4 bases for V and 4 bases for J; bases not matched to a gene: 3. The chain's CDR3 is CASSRPGGETQYF. In nucleotides, the CDR3 is TGCGCCAGCAGCCGACCAGGGGGAGAGACCCAGTACTTC.

This sequence joins TRBV2 and TRBJ1-1; 10 bases are shared with TRBD1. Looked up from germline, CDR1 is SNHLY and CDR2 is FYNNEI. Germline trimming cut 9 bases from V and 2 bases from J; bases unmatched to any gene: 3. CDR3 length: 13 amino acids. This chain's CDR3 is CARRTGGNTEAFF. The CDR3 coding sequence is TGTGCCAGACGGACAGGGGGAAACACTGAAGCTTTCTTT.

The V and J genes are TRBV5-6 and TRBJ1-2, with a possible D match to TRBD1 (6 bases). The V gene's germline CDR1 is SGHDT and CDR2 YYEEEE. CDR3 size: 13 residues. Trimming stripped 4 bases from V and 2 bases from J, with 9 bases between. CDR3 region: CASSPDRNYGYTF. The CDR3 bases are TGTGCCAGCAGCCCAGACAGGAACTATGGCTACACCTTC.

The chain has TRBV28 and TRBJ2-7, with a tentative D call TRBD2 (8 bases). This CDR3 is 13 amino acids long. Per the germline V gene, CDR1 is MDHEN and CDR2 is SYDVKM. V lost 6 bases and J lost 6, with 15 bases in between. The chain's CDR3 is CASRPQGTSEQYF. DNA of the CDR3: TGTGCCAGCAGGCCACAGGGGACTAGCGAGCAGTACTTC.

This chain connects TRBV28 to TRBJ2-7; TRBD2 is a possible D gene (5 bases). CDR1 MDHEN and CDR2 SYDVKM come from the germline V gene. The CDR3 contains 16 residues. Trimming removed 1 base at V and 1 base at J, with 14 bases between. The CDR3 region is CASSLFRGEESYEQYF. In DNA form, the CDR3 reads TGTGCCAGCAGTTTATTTCGGGGAGAGGAGTCCTACGAGCAGTACTTC.

V and J are TRBV19 and TRBJ2-7; 7 positions agree with TRBD1. Germline V gene data show CDR1 as LNHDA and CDR2 as SQIVND (reference sequence). The CDR3 length is 15 residues. The junction had 7 bases not matched to a gene; V was cut back by 3 bases and J by 2 bases. The CDR3 DNA sequence: TGTGCCAGTAGTATCGGTACAGGGGAAACCTACGAGCAGTACTTC. Amino acids: CASSIGTGETYEQYF.

The chain has TRBV11-1 and TRBJ2-2; TRBD2 matches 9 bases. The length of the CDR3 is 15 residues. Trimming cost V 2 bases and J 6 bases; bases outside gene matches: 4. Germline values: CDR1 SGHAT, CDR2 FQDESV (reference sequence). CDR3 protein: CASSLSLAGPGELFF. Written as DNA, the CDR3 is TGTGCCAGCAGCTTAAGTCTAGCGGGACCCGGGGAGCTGTTTTTT.

The chain recombines TRBV7-8 with TRBJ2-3; D is unresolved. In germline, CDR1 is SGHVS, CDR2 FQNEAQ. With 5 bases removed from V and 2 bases from J, the gap between germline ends came to 2 bases. The CDR3 is 11 residues long. The CDR3 sequence: CASSITDTQYF. The CDR3 region has the DNA TGTGCCAGCAGCATCACAGATACGCAGTATTTT.

V is TRBV10-3 and J is TRBJ2-7; 7 bases align to TRBD1. CDR1 is ENHRY, CDR2 SYGVKD, per germline. Trimming took 5 bases from V and 4 from J; bases not matched to a gene: 8. The CDR3 covers 14 residues. CDR3 sequence: CAISLPGQPYEQYF. CDR3 DNA: TGTGCCATCAGTTTGCCGGGACAGCCATACGAGCAGTACTTC.

Worth noting for this clone: Other DNA sequences from this sample encode an identical CDR3 as well. The genes are TRBV25-1 and TRBJ2-1; possible D gene TRBD2, 6 bases. Germline CDR1 is MGHDK and CDR2 is SYGVNS. The CDR3 covers 15 residues. Trimming took 2 bases from V and 4 from J, leaving 12 bases between them. CDR3 protein: CASSERGRGYNEQFF. CDR3 sequence (DNA): TGTGCCAGCAGTGAACGGGGTCGGGGGTACAATGAGCAGTTCTTC.

V is TRBV5-4 and J is TRBJ2-3; TRBD2 is a possible D gene (5 bases). Germline V gives CDR1 SGHNT, CDR2 YYREEE (reference sequence). The CDR3 is 15 amino acids. V was shortened by 0 bases and J by 1 base, with 9 bases between the two germline ends. CDR3 coding DNA: TGTGCCAGCAGCTTGGCAGGAGGTCGCACAGATACGCAGTATTTT. Translated, it gives CASSLAGGRTDTQYF. The full variable domain, its missing parts supplied by reference TRBV5-4 and TRBJ2-3, is ETGVTQSPTHLIKTRGQQVTLRCSSQSGHNTVSWYQQALGQGPQFIFQYYREEENGRGNFPPRFSGLQFPNYSSELNVNALELDDSALYLCASSLAGGRTDTQYFGPGTRLTVL.

This clone was seen only a few times. The CDR3 DNA follows: TGTGCCAGCAGTGAAACTCCCACAGGGAACACTGAAGCTTTCTTT. Translating gives CASSETPTGNTEAFF. The chain is built from TRBV25-1 and TRBJ1-1; possibly TRBD1 for D (5 bases). The CDR3 consists of 15 residues. Trimming shortened V by 2 bases and J by 1 base, and 11 bases separated the two germline ends. Per the germline V gene, CDR1 is MGHDK and CDR2 is SYGVNS.

This chain connects TRBV28 to TRBJ2-1, with D possibly TRBD1 on 6 matching bases. Trimming left V 2 bases short and J 6 bases short, with 14 bases between. The CDR3 sequence is 15 residues long. Germline V gives CDR1 MDHEN, CDR2 SYDVKM. CDR3 amino acids: CASSLEVGRGNEQFF. The CDR3 region has the DNA TGTGCCAGCAGTTTAGAAGTGGGCAGGGGCAATGAGCAGTTCTTC.

This CDR3 reads CSAPELPHFTF. The CDR3 DNA reads TGCAGTGCCCCCGAACTACCACATTTCACCTTC. The chain combines TRBV20-1 with TRBJ1-2; D is unresolved. CDR1 and CDR2 (germline): DFQATT, SNEGSKA (reference sequence). The V gene lost 6 bases and the J gene lost 13 bases, with 18 bases spanning the gap. The length of the CDR3 is 11 residues.

V and J are TRBV11-2 and TRBJ2-3, with no clear D. CDR1 and CDR2 (germline): SGHAT, FQNNGV. The CDR3 runs to 12 residues. V lost 4 bases, J lost 6 bases, and 8 bases lay in between. The CDR3 is CASSSPTDTQYF. Here the CDR3 DNA reads TGTGCCAGCAGCTCCCCCACTGATACGCAGTATTTT. Based on the CDR3 plus reference TRBV11-2 and TRBJ2-3, the full variable domain is EAGVAQSPRYKIIEKRQSVAFWCNPISGHATLYWYQQILGQGPKLLIQFQNNGVVDDSQLPKDRFSAERLKGVDSTLKIQPAKLEDSAVYLCASSSPTDTQYFGPGTRLTVL.

V usage is TRBV27 and J usage is TRBJ2-1; 7 bases are shared with TRBD2. J was trimmed by 9 bases and V by 3 bases; bases with no gene match: 8. The CDR3 runs to 14 residues. The V gene's germline CDR1 is MNHEY and CDR2 SMNVEV (reference sequence). Written as DNA, the CDR3 is TGTGCCAGCAGTTTGAGGGGACTACGTCTTGAGCAGTTCTTC. Translated, it gives CASSLRGLRLEQFF.

The chain carries TRBV28 and TRBJ2-7, with 7 bases identical to TRBD1. J was trimmed by 5 bases and V by 7 bases; bases with no gene match: 14. The germline V gene encodes CDR1 MDHEN and CDR2 SYDVKM. The CDR3 spans 15 residues. This CDR3 is CASISPGQGVHEQYF. CDR3 bases: TGTGCCAGCATCTCCCCCGGGCAGGGGGTACACGAGCAGTACTTC.

The J gene is TRBJ2-2, the V gene TRBV14; D is unresolved. Looked up from germline, CDR1 is SGHDN and CDR2 is FVKESK. The CDR3 spans 16 residues. Deletions cut 4 bases from V and 4 bases from J, with 16 bases between. The DNA for the CDR3 is TGTGCCAGCAGCCGGGGTTTCAGGCCAGGCACCGGGGAGCTGTTTTTT. It translates to CASSRGFRPGTGELFF.

The chain recombines TRBV6-1 with TRBJ1-2, with D possibly being TRBD1 (5 bases). Trimming cost V 3 bases and J 4 bases, with 9 bases left between them. Germline V gene sequence: CDR1 MNHNS, CDR2 SASEGT. CDR3 length equals 13 residues. The CDR3 loop is CASSDNQGYGYTF. In nucleotides, the CDR3 is TGTGCCAGCAGTGATAATCAGGGCTATGGCTACACCTTC.

The chain couples TRBV14 to TRBJ2-7; TRBD2 matches 11 bases. V lost 1 base, J lost 5 bases, and 10 bases stayed unmatched. The length of the CDR3 is 17 residues. Germline CDR1 is SGHDN and CDR2 is FVKESK. CDR3 amino acids: CASSQAIAGGPLNEQYF. The DNA of the CDR3 is TGTGCCAGCAGCCAAGCGATAGCGGGAGGGCCGTTAAACGAGCAGTACTTC.

The rearrangement links TRBV7-9 to TRBJ2-1; D not resolved. V was trimmed by 4 bases and J by 6 bases, leaving 4 bases between them. The CDR3 is made up of 11 amino acids. The germline CDR1 and CDR2 sequences are SEHNR and FQNEAQ (reference sequence). For the CDR3, the DNA is TGTGCCAGCAGCTCCCTCAATGAGCAGTTCTTC. Translation gives CASSSLNEQFF.

This clone was seen a single time. V and J are TRBV28 and TRBJ2-7; possibly TRBD1 for D (5 bases). Trimming stripped 3 bases from V and 3 bases from J, with 6 bases between. Germline-derived CDR1 and CDR2 are MDHEN and SYDVKM. This CDR3 has 12 residues. CDR3 sequence: CASSLQGYEQYF. CDR3 in DNA: TGTGCCAGCAGTTTGCAGGGCTACGAGCAGTACTTC.

The chain recombines TRBV25-1 with TRBJ1-2, with a possible D match to TRBD1 (6 bases). Germline CDR1 is MGHDK and CDR2 is SYGVNS. The CDR3 spans 15 residues. Trimming took off 2 bases at V and 4 bases at J, with 14 bases between the two ends. The CDR3, as DNA: TGTGCCAGCAGTGAAGATGGGGGGGGGCTCTATGGCTACACCTTC. This codes for CASSEDGGGLYGYTF.

The chain joins TRBV7-6 to TRBJ1-6, with D possibly TRBD1 on 6 matching bases. The CDR3 sequence is 13 residues long. Germline loops: CDR1 SGHVS, CDR2 FNYEAQ. The germline V and J ends were trimmed by 1 base and 9 bases, with 7 bases remaining between them. In nucleotides, the CDR3 is TGTGCCAGCAGCTTAGGGGGGGCTTCACCCCTCCACTTT. This sequence encodes CASSLGGASPLHF.

The rearrangement uses TRBV6-1 and TRBJ1-2; weak D call: TRBD1 (6 bases). Trimming took off 9 bases at V and 3 bases at J, with 8 bases between the two ends. The CDR3 spans 11 residues. Germline-derived CDR1 and CDR2 are MNHNS and SASEGT. The CDR3: CASRQDYGYTF. CDR3 sequence (DNA): TGTGCCAGTCGACAGGACTATGGCTACACCTTC.

The genes are TRBV9 and TRBJ1-4, with TRBD1 matching over 7 bases. The CDR3 has 14 amino acids. Germline CDR1 SGDLS, CDR2 YYNGEE. V trimming: 4 bases; J trimming: 4 bases; junction bases outside the gene matches: 4. DNA of the CDR3: TGTGCCAGCAGCCCGGGACAGTTTAATGAAAAACTGTTTTTT. Amino acid sequence: CASSPGQFNEKLFF.